The 26 T cell receptor beta chains reported below all come from one sample, sequenced in a study of regulatory T cells in long-lasting Graves disease. Time point indicated: persistent/refractory GD, antithyroid drugs over 5 years with positive TRAb. RNA isolated from PBMCs was used to make the TCR library. According to the study, TCR beta libraries were built with iRepertoire HTBI primers and CDR3-region Arm-PCR. TCRdb reprocessed the multiplex PCR reads via MiXCR and lists one record per CDR3 protein. The data contain about 450,000 distinct CDR3 sequences, around 20% of them singletons. The starting material was peripheral blood mononuclear cells (PBMCs), obtained when the disease was refractory, from a patient treated with antithyroid drugs. The receptors shown here come from a female donor with Graves disease.

This clonotype has a handful of counts. The chain carries TRBV6-1 and TRBJ2-5; D is unresolved. CDR1 is MNHNS and CDR2 is SASEGT in the germline V gene. Trimming pared 6 bases from V and 5 bases from J, leaving 16 bases between. The CDR3 contains 14 residues. This chain's CDR3 is CASSTQRGRETQYF. CDR3 nucleotides: TGTGCCAGCAGCACCCAGCGCGGTCGCGAGACCCAGTACTTC.

The chain combines TRBV12-3 or TRBV12-4 with TRBJ2-1; 7 bases agree with TRBD2. V lost 5 bases and J lost 8; bases outside the gene matches: 21. The CDR3 spans 18 residues. CDR3 region: CASSLNSLLGGRRDEQFF. The DNA for the CDR3 is TGTGCCAGCAGTCTAAACTCCCTACTGGGCGGGAGAAGGGATGAGCAGTTCTTC.

The rearrangement joins TRBV7-2 to TRBJ2-3; TRBD2 aligns across 9 bases. This CDR3 contains 16 residues. V lost 1 base and J lost 8; bases outside the gene matches: 10. Germline loops: CDR1 SGHTA, CDR2 FQGNSA. The CDR3 nucleotides read TGTGCCAGCAGCTTAGAAGGGACTAGCCAACTTAGTACGCAGTATTTT. Residues: CASSLEGTSQLSTQYF.

The V and J genes are TRBV7-9 and TRBJ2-5; 7 bases line up with TRBD2. The end of the DNA fits TRBJ2-7 better, so the J call may be wrong. The CDR3 is 15 amino acids. CDR1 and CDR2 (germline): SEHNR, FQNEAQ (reference sequence). The chain's CDR3 is CASSPLSGSPYEQYF. The CDR3 DNA is TGTGCCAGCAGCCCCCTTAGCGGGTCTCCCTACGAGCAGTACTTC.

A few counts support this clonotype. The V and J genes are TRBV27 and TRBJ2-7, with D hard to call. The CDR3 is 14 residues long. The V gene's germline CDR1 is MNHEY and CDR2 SMNVEV (reference sequence). The V gene lost 7 bases and the J gene lost 3 bases, with 16 bases spanning the gap. The CDR3 sequence is CASTALSPRYEQYF. CDR3 sequence (DNA): TGTGCCAGCACCGCACTAAGTCCCCGCTACGAGCAGTACTTC.

The J gene is TRBJ2-4, the V gene TRBV5-1; tentatively, D is TRBD2 (5 bases). Germline loops: CDR1 SGHRS, CDR2 YFSETQ. The V end was cut by 1 base, the J end by 8 bases, with 10 bases between. The CDR3 consists of 13 residues. This chain's CDR3 is CASSLIRGDIQYF. The CDR3 nucleotides are TGCGCCAGCAGCTTGATTCGGGGAGACATTCAGTACTTC.

V usage is TRBV7-2 and J usage is TRBJ2-1, with 7 bases aligning to TRBD2. This CDR3 has 15 amino acids. V dropped 7 bases and J dropped 3; count of bases not matched to a gene: 9. Germline V CDR1 and CDR2: SGHTA, FQGNSA. DNA of the CDR3: TGTGCCAGCAACGTAGCGGGCCCCTTCTACAATGAGCAGTTCTTC. Translated, it gives CASNVAGPFYNEQFF. The full variable domain, its missing parts supplied by reference TRBV7-2 and TRBJ2-1, is GAGVSQSPSNKVTEKGKDVELRCDPISGHTALYWYRQSLGQGLEFLIYFQGNSAPDKSGLPSDRFSAERTGGSVSTLTIQRTQQEDSAVYLCASNVAGPFYNEQFFGPGTRLTVL.

This clonotype was counted ten times or more. This chain connects TRBV28 to TRBJ2-5; 10 bases fit TRBD1. Germline V CDR1 and CDR2: MDHEN, SYDVKM. The CDR3 is 16 residues long. V shed 3 bases and J 2 bases; nucleotides not matched to a gene: 6. CDR3 in amino acids: CASSFPGQGRQETQYF. Written as DNA, the CDR3 is TGTGCCAGCAGTTTCCCGGGACAGGGGAGGCAAGAGACCCAGTACTTC.

The V call is TRBV10-3, the J call TRBJ1-1; 7 bases agree with TRBD1. The J segment lost 1 base and the V segment lost 6 bases, leaving 5 bases of the junction unmatched. Germline V gene lookup returns CDR1 ENHRY and CDR2 SYGVKD. The CDR3 covers 14 residues. The CDR3 sequence: CAISPGQQNTEAFF. In DNA form, the CDR3 reads TGTGCCATCAGCCCGGGACAGCAGAACACTGAAGCTTTCTTT.

This clonotype was seen many times. This chain joins TRBV28 and TRBJ1-5; 8 bases agree with TRBD1. The CDR3 totals 15 residues. V dropped 7 bases and J dropped 7; count of bases not matched to a gene: 12. The germline V gene has CDR1 MDHEN and CDR2 SYDVKM. The CDR3, as DNA: TGTGCCAGCACAAGGTGGCAGGGGGCAGGGCAGCCCCAGCATTTT. This encodes CASTRWQGAGQPQHF.

This clonotype has just a few counts. J is TRBJ1-1 and V is TRBV5-6; unclear D gene. The CDR3 consists of 15 residues. V was cut by 0 bases and J by 1 base, with 10 bases left in between. Germline loops: CDR1 SGHDT, CDR2 YYEEEE. CDR3 coding DNA: TGTGCCAGCAGCTTGGGGGTAGGGAAGAACACTGAAGCTTTCTTT. It is translated as CASSLGVGKNTEAFF. The entire variable domain, with the rest obtained from reference TRBV5-6 and TRBJ1-1, is as follows: DAGVTQSPTHLIKTRGQQVTLRCSPKSGHDTVSWYQQALGQGPQFIFQYYEEEERQRGNFPDRFSGHQFPNYSSELNVNALLLGDSALYLCASSLGVGKNTEAFFGQGTRLTVV.

The rearrangement joins TRBV5-1 to TRBJ2-7; no firm D call. The CDR3 spans 14 residues. The ends were cut back, 0 bases at V and 4 bases at J, with 11 bases in the middle. CDR1 and CDR2 (germline): SGHRS, YFSETQ. CDR3 nucleotides: TGCGCCAGCAGCTTGGGGGGATTGGGTTACGAGCAGTACTTC. This sequence encodes CASSLGGLGYEQYF.

Many counts were recorded for this clonotype. This chain joins TRBV28 and TRBJ1-1; no clear D gene. CDR1 and CDR2 from the germline V gene are MDHEN and SYDVKM. The CDR3 has 10 residues. V lost 6 bases, J lost 11 bases, and 10 bases lay in between. Written as DNA, the CDR3 is TGTGCCAGCAGCAAAAAGACGGCTTTCTTT. It yields the protein CASSKKTAFF.

This clonotype was seen ten or more times. The chain uses TRBV12-3 or TRBV12-4 and TRBJ1-4, with 7 bases identical to TRBD1. CDR3 length: 17 amino acids. Trimming cost V 2 bases and J 1 base; bases outside gene matches: 7. CDR3 amino acids: CASSLITGVETNEKLFF. In DNA form, the CDR3 reads TGTGCCAGCAGTTTAATCACAGGGGTGGAAACTAATGAAAAACTGTTTTTT.

Points on this clonotype: Possible read error: a much larger clone is one base away. This chain connects TRBV12-5 to TRBJ1-1, with D unclear. Germline-derived CDR1 and CDR2 are LGHNT and FRNRAP. Between the trimmed V and J ends, which lost 0 bases and 4 bases, there was a span of 18 bases. The CDR3 runs to 17 residues. CDR3 sequence: CASGLVLGNKPLTEAFF. CDR3 DNA: TGTGCTAGTGGTTTGGTACTCGGGAACAAACCGCTCACTGAAGCTTTCTTT.

This clonotype showed up just a few times. The chain carries TRBV30 and TRBJ2-5, with D perhaps TRBD1 (5 bases). The ends were cut back, 2 bases at V and 2 bases at J, with 6 bases in the middle. The germline CDR1 and CDR2 sequences are GTSNPN and SVGIG (reference sequence). This CDR3 contains 12 residues. The CDR3 coding sequence is TGTGCCTGGAGTCAGGGTCAAGAGACCCAGTACTTC. Protein sequence: CAWSQGQETQYF.

A few counts support this clonotype. In DNA form, the CDR3 reads TGTGCCAGCAGCTCTTTTTGGGGGGCCCTCGAGCAGTACTTC. It yields the protein CASSSFWGALEQYF. The V and J genes are TRBV13 and TRBJ2-7, with D tentatively TRBD1 or TRBD2 (6 bases each). The V end was cut by 4 bases, the J end by 6 bases, with 16 bases between. The CDR3 is 14 amino acids. Per germline, CDR1 PRHDT and CDR2 FYEKMQ (reference sequence).

The table lists this clonotype with a count of one. The rearrangement uses TRBV3-1 and TRBJ2-7; 10 bases agree with TRBD2. Germline CDR1 and CDR2: LGHDT and YNNKEL (reference sequence). V dropped 2 bases and J dropped 4; count of bases not matched to a gene: 8. CDR3 length equals 16 residues. CDR3 DNA: TGTGCCAGCAGCCAAAAGGCTAGCGGGAGTTTTTACGAGCAGTACTTC. Residues: CASSQKASGSFYEQYF.

This clonotype has a count of ten or more. This chain uses TRBV20-1 with TRBJ2-7, with 11 bases aligning to TRBD2. The germline gives CDR1 DFQATT, CDR2 SNEGSKA (reference sequence). With 8 bases clipped from V and 2 bases from J, the junction kept 11 bases outside the gene matches. The CDR3 covers 15 residues. The chain's CDR3 is CSFLVASGRTYEQYF. CDR3 bases: TGCAGTTTCTTGGTGGCTAGCGGGAGGACCTACGAGCAGTACTTC.

This clonotype was observed a few times. The chain combines TRBV20-1 with TRBJ2-5; TRBD2 agrees at 7 bases. The V segment lost 0 bases and the J segment 2 bases; nucleotides outside the gene matches: 9. Per the germline V gene, CDR1 is DFQATT and CDR2 is SNEGSKA (reference sequence). The CDR3 contains 16 residues. In DNA form, the CDR3 reads TGCAGTGCTAGAGATGGGTCGGGGAGGGGACAAGAGACCCAGTACTTC. Encoded protein: CSARDGSGRGQETQYF.

The chain carries TRBV4-3 and TRBJ2-7; 9 nucleotides match TRBD2. The J segment lost 7 bases and the V segment lost 0 bases, leaving 7 bases of the junction unmatched. Germline V gene lookup returns CDR1 LGHNA and CDR2 YSLEER. This CDR3 is built from 15 residues. The CDR3 DNA is TGCGCCAGCAGCCAAGATGCCAGCGGGAGGTTGGAGCAGTACTTC. Translating it yields CASSQDASGRLEQYF.

The DNA for the CDR3 is TGTGCCAGCAGCGCGCCGACAGGGGGGGGAACTGGAAACACCATATATTTT. Protein sequence: CASSAPTGGGTGNTIYF. The chain carries TRBV9 and TRBJ1-3, with 9 bases identical to TRBD1. V lost 3 bases to trimming and J lost 2 bases; unmatched junction nucleotides: 9. This CDR3 region has 17 residues. Germline assignment: CDR1 SGDLS and CDR2 YYNGEE.

This clonotype showed up just a few times. V usage is TRBV19 and J usage is TRBJ1-5, with a possible D match to TRBD1 (6 bases). Germline CDR1 LNHDA, CDR2 SQIVND (reference sequence). Trimming cost V 6 bases and J 6 bases, with 18 bases left between them. The length of the CDR3 is 15 residues. The CDR3 spells CASSFQDRHSQPQHF. In nucleotides, the CDR3 is TGTGCCAGTAGCTTTCAGGACAGACACAGTCAGCCCCAGCATTTT.

This clonotype was observed a handful of times. The chain links TRBV10-2 to TRBJ1-2; D is unresolved. Germline loops: CDR1 WSHSY, CDR2 SAAADI. Trimming stripped 5 bases from V and 7 bases from J, with 11 bases between. There are 12 residues in the CDR3. The CDR3 is CASSFRTSGYTF. CDR3 nucleotides: TGCGCCAGCAGTTTCCGGACGTCTGGCTACACCTTC.

As for this clonotype: Given the absence of the conserved phenylalanine or tryptophan at the CDR3 end, a read error is likely. The gene calls are TRBV29-1 and TRBJ2-5; 7 positions match TRBD1. The V and J ends lost 7 bases and 1 base, in that order; junction bases with no gene match: 12. There are 15 residues in the CDR3. CDR1 is SQVTM, CDR2 ANQGSEA, per germline. This CDR3 is CSATRTGGLQETQYS. CDR3 coding DNA: TGCAGCGCTACTAGGACAGGAGGCCTCCAAGAGACCCAGTACTCC.

The rearrangement joins TRBV19 to TRBJ1-1; D is unclear. CDR1 LNHDA and CDR2 SQIVND come from the germline V gene (reference sequence). Deletions cut 2 bases from V and 2 bases from J, with 21 bases between. The CDR3 contains 18 residues. CDR3 sequence reads: CASSISVLGLGANTEAFF. The CDR3 region has the DNA TGTGCCAGTAGTATAAGTGTGCTGGGATTGGGAGCAAACACTGAAGCTTTCTTT.